The TCR beta chain under discussion was sequenced for a study of identical twins. Study results and caveats: Where beta out-of-frame sequences were concerned, excess twin sharing was weaker.

TCRdb reprocessed the 5' RACE reads via MiXCR and lists one record per CDR3 protein. The sample lists over 600,000 distinct CDR3 sequences, 21% occurring once. CDR3 size: 14 residues. V trimming: 7 bases; J trimming: 6 bases; junction bases outside the gene matches: 7. In regard to this clonotype: Its antigen is unidentified.

These same records also appear under a second study, on T cells expressing NK-cell markers. That investigation notes: Obtained from sorted CD3+CD56+NKG2C+, CD3+CD56+NKG2C- and CD3+CD56-NKG2C+ T cells were the TCR beta repertoires. Most of the eight sequenced donors tested HCMV-seropositive; one tested seronegative. Among a few donors, these clonotypes also ranked first in the CD3+CD56-NKG2C+ fraction.

Sequences were obtained from PBMCs. The clonotype comes from a young woman in good health. This chain uses TRBV12-3 or TRBV12-4 with TRBJ2-7, with 12 bases lining up with TRBD2. In nucleotides, the CDR3 is TGTGCCAGCACAACTAGCGGGGGGCTGGGCGAGCAGTACTTC. Its protein product is CASTTSGGLGEQYF.